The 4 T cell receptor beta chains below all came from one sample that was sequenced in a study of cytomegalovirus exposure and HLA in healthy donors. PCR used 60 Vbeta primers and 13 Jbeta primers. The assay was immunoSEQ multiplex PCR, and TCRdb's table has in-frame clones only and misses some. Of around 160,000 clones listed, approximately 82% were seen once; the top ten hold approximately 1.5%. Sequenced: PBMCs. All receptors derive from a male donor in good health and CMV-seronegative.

The CDR3 DNA sequence: TGTGCCAGCGGGGGGGCGGGACCGAGCCAAGAGACCCAGTACTTC. Its translation: CASGGAGPSQETQYF. The chain links TRBV2 to TRBJ2-5, with D maybe TRBD2 (7 bases). Trimming took 8 bases from V and 1 from J, leaving 17 bases between them. The length of the CDR3 is 15 residues. Per the germline V gene, CDR1 is SNHLY and CDR2 is FYNNEI.

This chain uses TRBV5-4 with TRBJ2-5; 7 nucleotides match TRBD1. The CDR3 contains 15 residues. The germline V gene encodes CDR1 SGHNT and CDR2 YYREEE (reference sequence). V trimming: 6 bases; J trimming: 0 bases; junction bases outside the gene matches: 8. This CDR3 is CASTTRRGNQETQYF. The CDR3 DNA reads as TGTGCCAGCACCACTCGCAGGGGGAACCAAGAGACCCAGTACTTC.

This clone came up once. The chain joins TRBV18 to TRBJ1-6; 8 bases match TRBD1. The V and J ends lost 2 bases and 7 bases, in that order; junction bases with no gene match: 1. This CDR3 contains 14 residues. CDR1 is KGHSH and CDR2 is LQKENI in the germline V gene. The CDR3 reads CASSPTGGNSPLHF. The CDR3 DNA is TGTGCCAGCTCACCAACAGGGGGGAATTCACCCCTCCACTTT.

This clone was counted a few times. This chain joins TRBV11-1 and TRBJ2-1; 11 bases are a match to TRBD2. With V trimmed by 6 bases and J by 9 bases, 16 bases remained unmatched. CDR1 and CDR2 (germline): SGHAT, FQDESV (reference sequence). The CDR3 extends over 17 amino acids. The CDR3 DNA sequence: TGTGCCAGCAGGCCCCAACTAGCGGGAGTAAAAAGTGGTGAGCAGTTCTTC. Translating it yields CASRPQLAGVKSGEQFF.